The 24 T cell receptor beta chains in this list originate from one sample, sequenced in a study of tumor-infiltrating lymphocytes in primary liver carcinoma. The investigators made TCR beta cDNA from approximately 500 ng total RNA, using a constant-region primer. Slightly modified ARM-PCR served as the procedure for the TCR beta libraries. These libraries came from three rounds of nested multiplex PCR. The opening two PCR rounds, around 11 cycles each, paired TRBV1-TRBV30 forward primers with a C-beta reverse primer. TCRdb reprocessed the multiplex PCR reads via MiXCR and lists one record per CDR3 protein. In the table there are about 190,000 distinct CDR3 sequences, just under 85% of which are singletons. Co-extracting RNA and DNA was done with roughly 17-34 mg of unsorted bulk tissue as input. Material: tumor tissue from primary liver carcinoma. These receptors originate from a man between 40 and 49 years old with primary liver carcinoma and hepatitis B virus infection.

Details on this clonotype: A read error is possible here, since a much larger clone lies one base away. The chain has TRBV6-1 and TRBJ1-6, with D unresolved. Germline loops: CDR1 MNHNS, CDR2 SASEGT. V dropped 11 bases and J dropped 9 bases, with 14 bases sitting between them. The CDR3 loop spans 12 amino acids. CDR3 coding DNA: TGTGCCTCCATGGTGGTTACTTCACCCCTCCACTTT. Its translation is CASMVVTSPLHF.

This clonotype has a count of ten or more. A read error may be the cause here, since a much bigger clone is one base away. The chain links TRBV6-5 to TRBJ1-4; tentative D call: TRBD1 (5 bases). Trimming removed 5 bases at V and 12 bases at J, with 22 bases between. The length of the CDR3 is 15 residues. From germline, CDR1 is MNHEY and CDR2 SVGAGI. CDR3 sequence (DNA): TGTGCCAGCAGTCCACTCTTGGGGGATTCTGGAGAACTGTTTTTT. Translated, it gives CASSPLLGDSGELFF.

This clonotype showed up just once. The rearrangement links TRBV5-1 to TRBJ2-1; D not resolved. V gave up 1 base and J gave up 4 bases, with 15 bases separating them. The V gene's germline CDR1 is SGHRS and CDR2 YFSETQ. CDR3 size: 16 residues. Here the CDR3 DNA reads TGCGCCAGCAGCTTGACAGACAAGAGTAGATACAATGAGCAGTTCTTC. The encoded protein is CASSLTDKSRYNEQFF.

This clonotype turned up a few times. This is likely a read error, given that the CDR3 carries no conserved phenylalanine or tryptophan at its end. This chain uses TRBV19 with TRBJ1-5; D unresolved. The CDR3 has 12 residues. The germline V gene has CDR1 LNHDA and CDR2 SQIVND (reference sequence). The V end was cut by 5 bases, the J end by 4 bases, with 6 bases between. CDR3 residues: CASSLPNQPQHL. DNA for the CDR3: TGTGCCAGTAGTCTGCCGAATCAGCCCCAGCATCTT.

A note on this clonotype: The junction and the germline gene differ at one end; a read error may be behind it. The rearrangement uses TRBV4-1 and TRBJ2-1, with 11 positions matching TRBD2. The CDR3 has 16 amino acids. Germline V CDR1 and CDR2: MGHRA, YSYEKL. CDR3 bases: TGCACCAGACCCAGAGGGGTAGCGGGAGGGCGTAGTGGGCAGTTCTTC. It yields the protein CTRPRGVAGGRSGQFF.

About this clonotype: The missing conserved phenylalanine or tryptophan at the end of this CDR3 makes a read error likely. Because the CDR3's place on the DNA is in doubt, the DNA is left out and the CDR3 is given as listed by TCRdb. This chain links TRBV11-2 with TRBJ1-2. The V gene's germline CDR1 is SGHAT and CDR2 FQNNGV. The CDR3 has 16 residues if both end residues are counted. This CDR3 is CATSLDSVAYSRGYII.

A remark on this clonotype: At one of its ends the junction is not consistent with the germline gene, which may arise from a read error. The chain joins TRBV4-1 to TRBJ2-5; D may be TRBD2 (5 bases). Germline CDR1 MGHRA, CDR2 YSYEKL. This CDR3 contains 14 residues. DNA of the CDR3: TGCGTCAGCAGCCAAGATCTAGGTCGGGATACCCAATACTTC. It yields the protein CVSSQDLGRDTQYF.

On this clonotype: At one of its ends the junction is not consistent with the germline gene, which may arise from a read error. The chain uses TRBV14 and TRBJ2-6, with a possible D match to TRBD1 (5 bases). Germline V gene sequence: CDR1 SGHDN, CDR2 FVKESK. The length of the CDR3 is 15 residues. Here the CDR3 reads CASTQGAAGANVMTF. CDR3 bases: TGTGCCAGCACCCAAGGTGCAGCTGGGGCCAACGTCATGACTTTC.

As to this clonotype: One junction end disagrees with the germline gene, perhaps due to a read error. The chain joins TRBV11-2 to TRBJ2-2; D may match TRBD1 or TRBD2 (5 bases each). The length of the CDR3 is 14 residues. Germline assignment: CDR1 SGHAT and CDR2 FQNNGV. The CDR3 DNA is TGTGTCAGCAGCACAGACTCGGACACCGGGGAGTTGTTTTTC. The encoded protein is CVSSTDSDTGELFF.

On this clonotype: Mismatch with germline at one junction end may stem from a read error. The rearrangement uses TRBV5-1 and TRBJ2-6; no firm D call. The CDR3 loop spans 15 amino acids. CDR1 SGHRS and CDR2 YFSETQ come from the germline V gene. CDR3 in DNA: TGCGCCAGCAGGTTGGAGAGTGTTGGGGCCAACGTCCTGACTTTC. It codes for CASRLESVGANVLTF.

About this clonotype itself: A read error is possible here, since a much larger clone lies one base away. V is TRBV30 and J is TRBJ2-3; TRBD2 is a possible D gene (5 bases). Germline values: CDR1 GTSNPN, CDR2 SVGIG (reference sequence). CDR3 length equals 14 residues. CDR3 in amino acids: CAWSVLGSTDTHYF. CDR3 bases: TGTGCCTGGAGTGTACTAGGAAGCACAGATACGCACTATTTT.

Regarding this clonotype: At one of its ends the junction is not consistent with the germline gene, which may arise from a read error. The chain is built from TRBV11-3 and TRBJ2-3; D might be TRBD1 (9 bases). Germline CDR1 reads SGHNT; CDR2 reads YENEEA. CDR3 length: 17 amino acids. The CDR3 reads CAGSPGTGYGTRDTQYF. The CDR3 bases are TGTGCCGGCAGCCCCGGGACAGGGTATGGGACTAGAGATACGCAGTATTTT. Variable domain in full (rest from reference TRBV11-3 and TRBJ2-3): EAGVVQSPRYKIIEKKQPVAFWCNPISGHNTLYWYLQNLGQGPELLIRYENEEAVDDSQLPKDRFSAERLKGVDSTLKIQPAELGDSAVYLCAGSPGTGYGTRDTQYFGPGTRLTVL.

CDR3 residues: CASREVNTDTQYF. For the CDR3, the DNA is TGTGCCAGCAGGGAGGTTAACACGGATACGCAGTATTTT. The chain is built from TRBV6-2 or TRBV6-3 and TRBJ2-3; D perhaps matches TRBD2 (5 bases). CDR1 MNHEY and CDR2 SVGEGT come from the germline V gene. V lost 6 bases and J lost 6, with 13 bases in between. The CDR3 has 13 amino acids.

This rearrangement joins TRBV20-1 to TRBJ2-4, with 7 bases matching TRBD1. This CDR3 has 15 amino acids. Germline CDR1 DFQATT, CDR2 SNEGSKA (reference sequence). The trim removed 6 bases at V and 1 base at J, leaving 9 bases unmatched. The CDR3 sequence is CSAEGTARAKNIQYF. CDR3 bases: TGCAGTGCCGAGGGGACAGCTAGGGCCAAAAACATTCAGTACTTC.

A note on this clonotype: This sequence may be a read error, since a much larger clone differs from it by one base. The chain joins TRBV11-2 to TRBJ2-2; 7 nucleotides line up with TRBD1. The CDR3 consists of 15 residues. Germline CDR1 SGHAT, CDR2 FQNNGV. The CDR3, as DNA: TGTGTCAGCAGCTTAGGACAGGTTTTCACCGGGGAGCTGTTTTTT. Protein: CVSSLGQVFTGELFF. Full variable domain (rest looked up from reference TRBV11-2 and TRBJ2-2): EAGVAQSPRYKIIEKRQSVAFWCNPISGHATLYWYQQILGQGPKLLIQFQNNGVVDDSQLPKDRFSAERLKGVDSTLKIQPAKLEDSAVYLCVSSLGQVFTGELFFGEGSRLTVL.

The genes are TRBV4-2 and TRBJ2-2; no definite D call. CDR1 is LGHNA, CDR2 YNFKEQ, per germline. The CDR3 totals 15 residues. Trimming removed 0 bases at V and 8 bases at J, with 13 bases between. The CDR3 sequence is CASSQELSSAGELFF. The DNA of the CDR3 is TGTGCCAGCAGCCAAGAGCTAAGTAGTGCGGGGGAGCTGTTTTTT.

The chain has TRBV6-5 and TRBJ1-1; 9 bases are a match to TRBD1. Trimming cost V 1 base and J 12 bases; bases outside gene matches: 3. This CDR3 spans 12 amino acids. Germline CDR1 and CDR2: MNHEY and SVGAGI. CDR3 residues: CASSYWTGETFF. CDR3 in DNA: TGTGCCAGCAGTTACTGGACAGGGGAAACTTTCTTT.

This clonotype was detected many times. The gene calls are TRBV5-1 and TRBJ1-2, with a tentative D call TRBD1 (5 bases). Deletions cut 4 bases from V and 4 bases from J, with 17 bases between. In germline, CDR1 is SGHRS, CDR2 YFSETQ. The CDR3 has 15 residues. The CDR3 nucleotides are TGCGCCAGCAGCGCCCAGGGTCCGGGTGGCTATGGCTACACCTTC. Protein product: CASSAQGPGGYGYTF.

Turning to this clonotype: The junction shows a germline mismatch at one end, possibly a read error. The gene calls are TRBV11-1 and TRBJ2-7; a weak D match, TRBD2 (5 bases). The germline gives CDR1 SGHAT, CDR2 FQDESV (reference sequence). The CDR3 has 15 residues. The CDR3 reads CASSLTGSEEYERYF. DNA of the CDR3: TGTGCCAGTAGCTTAACGGGATCGGAAGAATACGAGCGGTACTTC.

As to this clonotype: At one boundary the junction diverges from the germline segment, which might be a read error. J is TRBJ1-6 and V is TRBV11-1, with a possible D match to TRBD1 (6 bases). CDR1 and CDR2 from the germline V gene are SGHAT and FQDESV (reference sequence). This CDR3 spans 13 amino acids. In DNA form, the CDR3 reads TGTACCAGCAGCGGGACATTCGTTTCACCACTCCACTTT. This encodes CTSSGTFVSPLHF.

About this clonotype itself: A read error is likely, as this CDR3 ends without the conserved phenylalanine or tryptophan. V is TRBV29-1 and J is TRBJ2-2, with D possibly being TRBD2 (6 bases). From germline, CDR1 is SQVTM and CDR2 ANQGSEA. This CDR3 region has 14 residues. In DNA form, the CDR3 reads TGCAGCGTCCTCGGTCCGGGACTCACCGGGGATCTGTTTTAT. Protein sequence: CSVLGPGLTGDLFY.

On this clonotype: One end of the junction fails to match germline, which may point to a read error. V is TRBV6-2 or TRBV6-3 and J is TRBJ2-1; D is perhaps TRBD2 (6 bases). The CDR3 consists of 15 residues. Looked up from germline, CDR1 is MNHEY and CDR2 is SVGEGT. The CDR3 loop is CASTRKAGIYNEQFF. The CDR3, as DNA: TGTGCCAGCACGAGAAAGGCGGGAATCTACAATGAGCAGTTCTTT.

Remarks on this clonotype: It may be a read error: a sequence one base away is much more abundant. CDR3 sequence (DNA): TGCAGCGCTGACCTAGGGCTTGTTAGAGGCTACACCTTC. Encoded protein: CSADLGLVRGYTF. The chain couples TRBV29-1 to TRBJ1-2; D not certain. Trimming removed 7 bases at V and 8 bases at J, with 20 bases between. This CDR3 region has 13 residues. Germline CDR1 is SQVTM and CDR2 is ANQGSEA.

As to this clonotype: Because the CDR3 is missing its conserved closing phenylalanine or tryptophan, this is likely a read error. It is unclear where the CDR3 begins or ends on the DNA, so no DNA is shown, and the CDR3 is as TCRdb lists it. The V and J genes are TRBV29-1 and TRBJ1-1. 11 amino acids form the CDR3, both terminal residues included. In germline, CDR1 is SQVTM, CDR2 ANQGSEA. CDR3: CSGGHNTEAFY.